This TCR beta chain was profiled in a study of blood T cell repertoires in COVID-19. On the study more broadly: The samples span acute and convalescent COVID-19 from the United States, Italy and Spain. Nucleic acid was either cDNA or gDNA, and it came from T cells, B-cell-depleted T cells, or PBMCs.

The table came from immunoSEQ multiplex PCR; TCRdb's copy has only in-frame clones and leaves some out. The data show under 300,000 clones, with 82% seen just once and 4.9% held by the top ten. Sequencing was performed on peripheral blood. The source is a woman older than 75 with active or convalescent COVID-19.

The CDR3 nucleotides read TGTGCCAGCAGTTCCGGGGGAGTGGGTCTCCAGTACTTC. This gives the protein CASSSGGVGLQYF. This rearrangement joins TRBV12-3 or TRBV12-4 to TRBJ2-7; D perhaps matches TRBD2 (6 bases). V was clipped by 4 bases and J by 10 bases, with 17 bases between them. CDR3 length equals 13 residues.